Below, 29 T cell receptor beta chains from the same sample are listed, as sequenced in a study of shared clonotypes between healthy human individuals. Sequencing used immunoSEQ multiplex PCR; TCRdb keeps in-frame clones, though not all of them. The repertoire holds approximately 1.5 million clones, with roughly 98.5% as singletons. What was sequenced was naive CD4+ T cells sorted from blood. Indicated subset: CD45RA+ positively selected. The receptors come from a man aged 30 to 45 in good health.

Comment on this clone: Distinct nucleotide sequences in the sample also encode this CDR3. The chain joins TRBV27 to TRBJ2-7; D is uncertain. The CDR3 sequence is 13 residues long. The V gene lost 0 bases and the J gene lost 3 bases, with 6 bases spanning the gap. The germline V gene has CDR1 MNHEY and CDR2 SMNVEV (reference sequence). CDR3 DNA sequence: TGTGCCAGCAGTTTATCTTTGTACTACGAGCAGTACTTC. Protein product: CASSLSLYYEQYF.

This chain joins TRBV18 and TRBJ1-3; no firm D call. The ends were cut back, 2 bases at V and 1 base at J, with 18 bases in the middle. The CDR3 is made up of 18 amino acids. CDR1 is KGHSH and CDR2 is LQKENI in the germline V gene. CDR3 sequence: CASSPTSIDGRSGNTIYF. CDR3 sequence (DNA): TGTGCCAGCTCACCAACCTCGATAGACGGAAGGTCTGGAAACACCATATATTTT.

The gene calls are TRBV4-3 and TRBJ2-1, with TRBD2 identical over 11 bases. This CDR3 comprises 19 residues. V shed 3 bases and J 7 bases; nucleotides not matched to a gene: 17. Germline assignment: CDR1 LGHNA and CDR2 YSLEER. The CDR3 loop reads CASSQSASGRRLNVNEQFF. The CDR3 DNA is TGCGCCAGCAGCCAGTCCGCTAGCGGGAGGAGATTAAATGTGAATGAGCAGTTCTTC.

As for this clone: Other nucleotide sequences in the sample specify the same CDR3. This chain connects TRBV10-1 to TRBJ2-7; D is possibly TRBD2 (5 bases). From germline, CDR1 is WNHNN and CDR2 SYGVQD (reference sequence). There are 13 residues in the CDR3. Trimming took 4 bases from V and 2 from J, leaving 9 bases between them. The CDR3 coding sequence is TGCGCCAGCAGTGCCTCGGGAACCTACGAGCAGTACTTC. The encoded protein is CASSASGTYEQYF.

CDR3 loop: CASSFARDEQFF. CDR3 bases: TGCGCCAGCAGCTTCGCCAGGGATGAGCAGTTCTTC. The J gene is TRBJ2-1, the V gene TRBV5-1; a weak D match, TRBD1 (5 bases). The germline gives CDR1 SGHRS, CDR2 YFSETQ. The CDR3 has 12 amino acids. Trimming shortened V by 2 bases and J by 8 bases, and 8 bases separated the two germline ends.

This chain uses TRBV28 with TRBJ1-5; TRBD1 agrees at 9 bases. V lost 8 bases to trimming and J lost 5 bases; unmatched junction nucleotides: 7. Germline V CDR1 and CDR2: MDHEN, SYDVKM. There are 14 residues in the CDR3. In DNA form, the CDR3 reads TGTGCCAGCGCCCCGGGACAGGGCGATCAGCCCCAGCATTTT. This codes for CASAPGQGDQPQHF.

The V and J genes are TRBV28 and TRBJ2-1, with D perhaps TRBD1 or TRBD2 (5 bases each). Deletions cut 4 bases from V and 3 bases from J, with 13 bases between. The CDR3 contains 15 residues. Germline CDR1 and CDR2: MDHEN and SYDVKM. This chain's CDR3 is CASSSLGVDYNEQFF. The DNA of the CDR3 is TGTGCCAGCAGTTCGCTGGGGGTGGACTACAATGAGCAGTTCTTC.

The rearrangement joins TRBV29-1 to TRBJ2-7; 8 positions match TRBD1. This CDR3 is 14 amino acids long. Germline CDR1 is SQVTM and CDR2 is ANQGSEA. The V gene end was trimmed by 4 bases and the J gene end by 6 bases; junction bases not matched to a gene: 11. The CDR3 coding sequence is TGCAGCGTTGGACCTGAGGACAGGGAGTCCGAGCAGTACTTC. It translates to CSVGPEDRESEQYF.

The gene calls are TRBV25-1 and TRBJ1-4; D remains ambiguous. This CDR3 spans 15 amino acids. The V gene's germline CDR1 is MGHDK and CDR2 SYGVNS. Trimming pared 7 bases from V and 1 base from J, leaving 13 bases between. The CDR3 region has the DNA TGTGCCAGCAAGGAGGGTTGGGAAACTAATGAAAAACTGTTTTTT. It is translated as CASKEGWETNEKLFF.

The chain uses TRBV12-5 and TRBJ2-1; either TRBD1 or TRBD2 may fit D (5 bases each). The V end was cut by 1 base, the J end by 0 bases, with 16 bases between. The CDR3 is 18 residues long. Germline CDR1 reads LGHNT; CDR2 reads FRNRAP. The CDR3 is CASGLAPGTTHSYNEQFF. As DNA, the CDR3 is TGTGCTAGTGGTTTGGCACCCGGGACCACACACTCCTACAATGAGCAGTTCTTC.

V gene TRBV6-1 combines with J gene TRBJ2-7; D gene uncertain. V lost 4 bases and J 3 bases, leaving 7 bases between the germline ends. CDR3 length: 12 residues. Germline V gene sequence: CDR1 MNHNS, CDR2 SASEGT. In nucleotides, the CDR3 is TGTGCCAGCAGTGTCGACGGCTACGAGCAGTACTTC. It is translated as CASSVDGYEQYF.

Turning to this clone: The sample has other DNA sequences that encode this CDR3 too. The chain couples TRBV2 to TRBJ1-5, with 7 bases fitting TRBD1. This CDR3 is built from 13 residues. Trimming cost V 6 bases and J 2 bases; bases outside gene matches: 1. From germline, CDR1 is SNHLY and CDR2 FYNNEI. The CDR3 loop is CASSGQGNQPQHF. Written as DNA, the CDR3 is TGTGCCAGCAGCGGACAGGGCAATCAGCCCCAGCATTTT.

The gene calls are TRBV7-2 and TRBJ1-5, with TRBD1 matching over 9 bases. Germline CDR1 is SGHTA and CDR2 is FQGNSA. The CDR3 consists of 17 residues. The trim removed 4 bases at V and 1 base at J, leaving 8 bases unmatched. CDR3 nucleotide sequence: TGTGCCAGCAGCTCCCAATCCGGGACAGGGAGCAATCAGCCCCAGCATTTT. This codes for CASSSQSGTGSNQPQHF.

CDR3 sequence reads: CASSLTPDTQYF. The DNA for the CDR3 is TGTGCCAGCTCCCTTACACCGGATACGCAGTATTTT. The gene calls are TRBV18 and TRBJ2-3; D is uncertain. CDR1 is KGHSH and CDR2 is LQKENI in the germline V gene. Trimming removed 6 bases at V and 6 bases at J, with 10 bases between. The CDR3 sequence is 12 residues long.

The rearrangement joins TRBV2 to TRBJ1-1; D not certain. V was trimmed by 10 bases and J by 5 bases, leaving 17 bases between them. This CDR3 comprises 13 residues. The germline V gene encodes CDR1 SNHLY and CDR2 FYNNEI. For the CDR3, the DNA is TGTGCCACCTGTCTGCAAGTACGGACTGAAGCTTTCTTT. Its translation is CATCLQVRTEAFF.

The J gene is TRBJ2-1, the V gene TRBV6-1, with 11 bases identical to TRBD2. The CDR3 contains 17 residues. Unmatched junction bases numbered 13, after V lost 4 bases and J lost 8 bases. CDR1 is MNHNS, CDR2 SASEGT, per germline. CDR3 DNA sequence: TGTGCCAGCAGTGGTCGACTAGCGGGATCTTCGGTCCATGAGCAGTTCTTC. Amino acid sequence: CASSGRLAGSSVHEQFF.

V gene TRBV9 combines with J gene TRBJ2-2, with D perhaps assigned TRBD1 or TRBD2 (5 bases each). With 4 bases removed from V and 7 bases from J, the gap between germline ends came to 17 bases. The CDR3 loop spans 15 amino acids. CDR1 is SGDLS and CDR2 is YYNGEE in the germline V gene. This chain's CDR3 is CASSPNGGTGGELFF. CDR3 sequence (DNA): TGTGCCAGCAGCCCGAATGGGGGAACAGGCGGGGAGCTGTTTTTT. Full variable domain (remainder filled in from reference TRBV9 and TRBJ2-2): DSGVTQTPKHLITATGQRVTLRCSPRSGDLSVYWYQQSLDQGLQFLIQYYNGEERAKGNILERFSAQQFPDLHSELNLSSLELGDSALYFCASSPNGGTGGELFFGEGSRLTVL.

This clone was observed a few times. As DNA, the CDR3 is TGTGCCACCCGGGACAGGGAGTTCAATGAGCAGTTCTTC. This translates into CATRDREFNEQFF. V gene TRBV10-3 combines with J gene TRBJ2-1, with 9 positions matching TRBD1. CDR1 and CDR2 (germline): ENHRY, SYGVKD. CDR3 length equals 13 residues. V lost 10 bases and J lost 6; bases outside the gene matches: 7.

The chain employs TRBV5-1 and TRBJ2-1; TRBD2 agrees at 12 bases. CDR1 and CDR2 (germline): SGHRS, YFSETQ. The CDR3 contains 16 residues. V dropped 0 bases and J dropped 10; count of bases not matched to a gene: 8. The CDR3 coding sequence is TGCGCCAGCAGCTTGGCCGGGCTAGCGGGAGGGGTGGAGCAGTTCTTC. Protein product: CASSLAGLAGGVEQFF. Full variable domain (remainder filled in from reference TRBV5-1 and TRBJ2-1): KAGVTQTPRYLIKTRGQQVTLSCSPISGHRSVSWYQQTPGQGLQFLFEYFSETQRNKGNFPGRFSGRQFSNSRSEMNVSTLELGDSALYLCASSLAGLAGGVEQFFGPGTRLTVL.

The rearrangement uses TRBV4-2 and TRBJ2-5, with D possibly TRBD2 on 5 matching bases. V was clipped by 1 base and J by 0 bases, with 15 bases between them. The CDR3 consists of 17 residues. Germline loops: CDR1 LGHNA, CDR2 YNFKEQ. DNA for the CDR3: TGTGCCAGCAGCCAAGGCTCCCGACTATCGTACCAAGAGACCCAGTACTTC. Translated, it gives CASSQGSRLSYQETQYF.

The V gene is TRBV18, the J gene TRBJ2-1; TRBD1 matches at 9 bases. With 5 bases clipped from V and 3 bases from J, the junction kept 11 bases outside the gene matches. CDR1 KGHSH and CDR2 LQKENI come from the germline V gene. The CDR3 runs 17 residues. The CDR3 DNA follows: TGTGCCAGCTCAGAAGAGGGGACAGGGCGTTTCTACAATGAGCAGTTCTTC. This gives the protein CASSEEGTGRFYNEQFF.

The chain joins TRBV7-9 to TRBJ2-2; no firm D call. CDR1 SEHNR and CDR2 FQNEAQ come from the germline V gene (reference sequence). The CDR3 has 12 residues. V dropped 4 bases and J dropped 6 bases, with 6 bases sitting between them. This CDR3 reads CASSSPAGELFF. CDR3 bases: TGTGCCAGCAGCTCACCAGCCGGGGAGCTGTTTTTT. The full variable domain, rest sourced from reference TRBV7-9 and TRBJ2-2, is DTGVSQNPRHKITKRGQNVTFRCDPISEHNRLYWYRQTLGQGPEFLTYFQNEAQLEKSRLLSDRFSAERPKGSFSTLEIQRTEQGDSAMYLCASSSPAGELFFGEGSRLTVL.

On this clone: Other DNA sequences in this specimen translate into the identical CDR3. The chain carries TRBV5-1 and TRBJ2-5, with TRBD2 as a possible D gene (6 bases). V lost 4 bases and J lost 2, with 9 bases in between. Germline-derived CDR1 and CDR2 are SGHRS and YFSETQ. The CDR3 has 13 residues. In DNA form, the CDR3 reads TGCGCCAGCAGCCCCGGAGGGCAAGAGACCCAGTACTTC. Translation: CASSPGGQETQYF.

The chain couples TRBV7-9 to TRBJ1-3, with a weak D call TRBD1 (5 bases). V was pared by 2 bases and J by 0 bases, with 11 bases between. This CDR3 spans 16 amino acids. Germline lookup yields CDR1 SEHNR and CDR2 FQNEAQ (reference sequence). The CDR3 reads CASSLQGRSSGNTIYF. The CDR3 nucleotides are TGTGCCAGCAGCTTACAGGGCCGATCCTCTGGAAACACCATATATTTT.

The chain is built from TRBV11-3 and TRBJ2-1; TRBD2 matches at 9 bases. J was trimmed by 3 bases and V by 5 bases; bases with no gene match: 8. This CDR3 has 16 amino acids. Germline CDR1 SGHNT, CDR2 YENEEA. The CDR3, as DNA: TGTGCCAGCAGCCTGGGAACGCGGGAGGGCTACAATGAGCAGTTCTTC. Protein: CASSLGTREGYNEQFF.

The chain has TRBV7-2 and TRBJ1-1, with D hard to call. CDR1 is SGHTA and CDR2 is FQGNSA in the germline V gene. This CDR3 region has 11 residues. Trimming shortened V by 6 bases and J by 3 bases, and 5 bases separated the two germline ends. The CDR3 sequence: CASRADTEAFF. The CDR3 DNA reads as TGTGCCAGCAGAGCGGACACTGAAGCTTTCTTT.

The chain recombines TRBV27 with TRBJ1-2; 9 bases fit TRBD1. Germline V lookup: CDR1 MNHEY, CDR2 SMNVEV (reference sequence). The length of the CDR3 is 15 residues. J was trimmed by 5 bases and V by 6 bases; bases with no gene match: 10. In DNA form, the CDR3 reads TGTGCCAGCAGCAGAACTGGCGGACAGGGGTATGGCTACACCTTC. Its protein is CASSRTGGQGYGYTF.

V is TRBV18 and J is TRBJ1-2, with 7 positions matching TRBD1. V lost 0 bases and J lost 5; bases outside the gene matches: 6. In germline, CDR1 is KGHSH, CDR2 LQKENI. The CDR3 covers 15 residues. The CDR3 region has the DNA TGTGCCAGCTCACCACCTACAGGGGAATCGTATGGCTACACCTTC. Protein sequence: CASSPPTGESYGYTF.

V gene TRBV6-1 combines with J gene TRBJ1-5, with D perhaps TRBD1 (6 bases). The germline V gene encodes CDR1 MNHNS and CDR2 SASEGT. The CDR3 runs 13 residues. Trimming shortened V by 11 bases and J by 4 bases, and 15 bases separated the two germline ends. The CDR3 sequence is CAGATGPNQPQHF. CDR3 bases: TGTGCCGGAGCGACAGGTCCGAATCAGCCCCAGCATTTT.